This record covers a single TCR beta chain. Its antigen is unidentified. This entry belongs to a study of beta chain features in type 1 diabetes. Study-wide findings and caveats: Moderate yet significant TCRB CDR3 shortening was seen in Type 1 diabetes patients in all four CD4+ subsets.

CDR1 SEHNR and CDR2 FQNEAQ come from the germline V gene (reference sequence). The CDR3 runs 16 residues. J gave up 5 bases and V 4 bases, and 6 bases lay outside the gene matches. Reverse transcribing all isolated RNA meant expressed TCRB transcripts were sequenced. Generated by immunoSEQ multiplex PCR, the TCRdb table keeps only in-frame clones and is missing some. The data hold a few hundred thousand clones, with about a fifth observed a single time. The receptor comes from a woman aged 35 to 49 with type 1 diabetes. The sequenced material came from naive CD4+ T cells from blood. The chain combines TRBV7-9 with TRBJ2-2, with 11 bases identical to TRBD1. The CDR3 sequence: CASSSSGTGGTGELFF. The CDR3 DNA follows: TGTGCCAGCAGCTCTTCCGGGACAGGGGGGACCGGGGAGCTGTTTTTT.